The T cell receptor (beta chain) under discussion was sequenced for a study of regulatory T cells in long-lasting Graves disease. Overall study findings and caveats: Those with persistent disease had in common more public clonotypes (fewer than 3,000) than new patients (around 910).

Regarding time point: persistent/refractory GD, antithyroid drugs over 5 years with positive TRAb. RNA isolated from PBMCs was used to make the TCR library. About this clonotype itself: Its specificity is unknown.

CDR3 length: 14 amino acids. V dropped 0 bases and J dropped 8 bases, with 11 bases sitting between them. CDR1 is SGHAT and CDR2 is FQNNGV in the germline V gene. Library construction for TCR beta used iRepertoire HTBI primers and Arm-PCR of CDR3 regions. TCRdb re-called the multiplex PCR reads through MiXCR, storing one row per CDR3 protein. Among about 660,000 distinct CDR3 sequences listed, 30% were seen once. The sample in question was peripheral blood mononuclear cells (PBMCs), obtained when the disease was refractory, from a patient treated with antithyroid drugs. The source of this sequence is a female donor with Graves disease. The chain is built from TRBV11-2 and TRBJ2-1; TRBD1 might be the D (6 bases). This CDR3 is CASSLEGAVDEQFF. The CDR3 DNA reads TGTGCCAGCAGCTTAGAGGGGGCGGTTGATGAGCAGTTCTTC.